A single sample gave rise to the 14 T cell receptor beta chains below, sequenced in a study of shared clonotypes between healthy human individuals. Sequencing was performed with immunoSEQ multiplex PCR; in TCRdb, only in-frame clones are kept and a portion is missing. The sample has fewer than 1.8 million clones; 97% to 99% are singletons. Specimen: naive CD4+ T cells sorted from blood. The subset is: CD45RA+ positively selected. The receptors were gathered from a young man in good health.

The chain employs TRBV7-2 and TRBJ2-3, with 7 nucleotides matching TRBD2. This CDR3 has 15 residues. The ends lost 3 bases at V and 7 bases at J; junction bases unmatched: 10. CDR1 and CDR2 (germline): SGHTA, FQGNSA. The chain's CDR3 is CASSLYAGVLNTQYF. The CDR3 coding sequence is TGTGCCAGCAGCTTGTACGCGGGAGTGTTAAATACGCAGTATTTT.

The genes are TRBV6-5 and TRBJ2-1; 11 bases match TRBD2. Germline-derived CDR1 and CDR2 are MNHEY and SVGAGI. V lost 6 bases and J lost 7; bases outside the gene matches: 8. The CDR3 spans 15 residues. CDR3 in amino acids: CASSPTSGRGNEQFF. CDR3 sequence (DNA): TGTGCCAGCAGCCCTACTAGCGGGAGAGGGAATGAGCAGTTCTTC.

V and J are TRBV5-1 and TRBJ2-3; 7 nucleotides match TRBD1. The CDR3 sequence is 15 residues long. The germline V gene encodes CDR1 SGHRS and CDR2 YFSETQ. Losses at the gene ends were 0 bases for V and 4 bases for J; bases not matched to a gene: 5. The DNA of the CDR3 is TGCGCCAGCAGCTTGGACAGGGGAGCGTCAGATACGCAGTATTTT. This encodes CASSLDRGASDTQYF.

This rearrangement joins TRBV7-9 to TRBJ2-4; 7 bases are a match to TRBD1. V was clipped by 5 bases and J by 3 bases; unmatched bases: 7. This CDR3 is built from 15 residues. Germline V lookup: CDR1 SEHNR, CDR2 FQNEAQ (reference sequence). The CDR3 DNA reads as TGTGCCAGCAGCCACCCCGGGACAGACAAAAACATTCAGTACTTC. Translating gives CASSHPGTDKNIQYF.

This chain links TRBV5-1 with TRBJ2-3, with TRBD1 identical over 9 bases. With 6 bases clipped from V and 4 bases from J, the junction kept 12 bases outside the gene matches. Germline V gives CDR1 SGHRS, CDR2 YFSETQ. This CDR3 is built from 16 residues. This CDR3 reads CASTTSGRQGADTQYF. For the CDR3, the DNA is TGCGCCAGCACGACCTCAGGAAGACAGGGGGCAGATACGCAGTATTTT.

The rearrangement joins TRBV15 to TRBJ1-2; D remains ambiguous. CDR1 and CDR2 (germline): LNHNV, YYDKDF (reference sequence). V lost 1 base and J 8 bases, leaving 8 bases between the germline ends. The CDR3 consists of 12 residues. The CDR3 nucleotides are TGTGCCACCAGCAGAGGTACCCCGGGCTACACCTTC. Its protein product is CATSRGTPGYTF.

The chain recombines TRBV5-6 with TRBJ1-4, with TRBD1 as a possible D gene (5 bases). Trimming cost V 0 bases and J 8 bases, with 14 bases left between them. The CDR3 has 15 residues. In germline, CDR1 is SGHDT, CDR2 YYEEEE. CDR3 sequence: CASSLVGTKGEKLFF. In nucleotides, the CDR3 is TGTGCCAGCAGCTTGGTGGGAACGAAGGGGGAAAAACTGTTTTTT.

This rearrangement joins TRBV7-2 to TRBJ2-6, with a weak D call TRBD2 (5 bases). CDR3 length: 14 residues. Trimming stripped 3 bases from V and 2 bases from J, with 5 bases between. CDR1 SGHTA and CDR2 FQGNSA come from the germline V gene. DNA of the CDR3: TGTGCCAGCAGCTTTAGCGCTGGGGCCAACGTCCTGACTTTC. As protein: CASSFSAGANVLTF.

This clone was observed a single time. The rearrangement links TRBV5-8 to TRBJ1-5; D not certain. V was pared by 3 bases and J by 4 bases, with 11 bases between. This CDR3 spans 14 amino acids. Germline CDR1 is SGHTS and CDR2 is YDEGEE. The CDR3 region has the DNA TGTGCCAGCAGCTCACGGACGGGGAATCAGCCCCAGCATTTT. Translated: CASSSRTGNQPQHF.

For the CDR3, the DNA is TGTGCCAGCAGTCCAACCAGACAGCAGCCTGGCCAAGAGACCCAGTACTTC. The encoded protein is CASSPTRQQPGQETQYF. The rearrangement joins TRBV28 to TRBJ2-5; TRBD1 is a possible D gene (5 bases). Germline loops: CDR1 MDHEN, CDR2 SYDVKM. With 5 bases removed from V and 1 base from J, the gap between germline ends came to 20 bases. The CDR3 loop spans 17 amino acids.

The V and J genes are TRBV6-5 and TRBJ1-2, with 8 nucleotides matching TRBD1. CDR1 and CDR2 from the germline V gene are MNHEY and SVGAGI. With V trimmed by 7 bases and J by 6 bases, 13 bases remained unmatched. The CDR3 totals 15 residues. CDR3 DNA sequence: TGTGCCAGCAAGACGAGGACAGGGAATTTAGATGGCTACACCTTC. It translates to CASKTRTGNLDGYTF.

This rearrangement joins TRBV5-4 to TRBJ2-3, with TRBD2 identical over 14 bases. The V gene end was trimmed by 4 bases and the J gene end by 4 bases; junction bases not matched to a gene: 5. Germline CDR1 is SGHNT and CDR2 is YYREEE (reference sequence). The CDR3 spans 16 residues. Here the CDR3 reads CASSPGLAGGADTQYF. The CDR3 DNA reads TGTGCCAGCAGCCCAGGACTAGCGGGAGGTGCAGATACGCAGTATTTT.

This clone occurred once. The rearrangement uses TRBV4-3 and TRBJ1-1, with a tentative D call TRBD1 (6 bases). V was clipped by 3 bases and J by 7 bases, with 15 bases between them. The CDR3 runs to 14 residues. Germline CDR1 is LGHNA and CDR2 is YSLEER. This CDR3 is CASSHRQEYGEAFF. CDR3 DNA sequence: TGCGCCAGCAGCCACCGACAGGAGTACGGTGAAGCTTTCTTT.

J is TRBJ2-5 and V is TRBV9; 8 bases match TRBD2. CDR1 is SGDLS, CDR2 YYNGEE, per germline. The CDR3 is made up of 16 amino acids. V trimming: 3 bases; J trimming: 1 base; junction bases outside the gene matches: 8. DNA of the CDR3: TGTGCCAGCAGCGGACAAGCGGGAGCTTCCCAAGAGACCCAGTACTTC. Translated: CASSGQAGASQETQYF.